These 14 T cell receptor beta chains were sequenced from one sample in a study of Graves' ophthalmopathy and Graves' hyperthyroidism. Investigators amplified TCR beta CDR3 regions from RNA transcripts. Second-round multiplex PCR came after a first-round RT-PCR that employed HTBI primers. From the multiplex PCR reads, TCRdb called clonotypes with MiXCR, one entry per CDR3 protein. The sample contains fewer than 250,000 distinct CDR3 sequences, about 32% of which appear only once. Source material: peripheral blood. These receptors were obtained from a man aged 45-65 years with Graves' ophthalmopathy.

The rearrangement uses TRBV6-1 and TRBJ1-6, with 9 nucleotides matching TRBD1. CDR3 size: 12 residues. The trim removed 7 bases at V and 10 bases at J, leaving 2 bases unmatched. Germline V gives CDR1 MNHNS, CDR2 SASEGT. CDR3 sequence: CASNGQGSPLHF. As DNA, the CDR3 is TGTGCCAGCAACGGACAGGGGTCACCCCTCCACTTT.

This chain connects TRBV6-5 to TRBJ1-2; TRBD1 aligns across 12 bases. Trimming took 4 bases from V and 8 from J; bases not matched to a gene: 5. Germline CDR1 MNHEY, CDR2 SVGAGI. This CDR3 spans 14 amino acids. The CDR3 here is CASSLGQGARGYTF. The CDR3 DNA reads TGTGCCAGCAGTTTGGGACAGGGGGCAAGAGGCTACACCTTC.

This clonotype came up many times. The chain has TRBV6-1 and TRBJ2-2, with TRBD2 identical over 7 bases. Losses at the gene ends were 2 bases for V and 5 bases for J; bases not matched to a gene: 11. Looked up from germline, CDR1 is MNHNS and CDR2 is SASEGT. The CDR3 sequence is 17 residues long. The CDR3 here is CASSELPGGVGTGELFF. DNA for the CDR3: TGTGCCAGCAGTGAACTTCCGGGGGGAGTAGGTACCGGGGAGCTGTTTTTT.

The sample holds many counts of this clonotype. The CDR3 bases are TGTGCCAGCAAGGACGGTAGCTCCTACGAGCAGTACTTC. Translation: CASKDGSSYEQYF. The J gene is TRBJ2-7, the V gene TRBV6-2 or TRBV6-3; D remains unclear. CDR1 MNHEY and CDR2 SVGEGT come from the germline V gene. Between the trimmed V and J ends, which lost 7 bases and 0 bases, there was a span of 10 bases. The CDR3 sequence is 13 residues long.

This clonotype was recorded many times. The genes are TRBV7-3 and TRBJ2-7; 7 nucleotides match TRBD2. CDR1 is SGHTA, CDR2 FQGTGA, per germline. This CDR3 is built from 13 residues. V dropped 5 bases and J dropped 3; count of bases not matched to a gene: 4. CDR3 amino acids: CASSQTSFYEQYF. The CDR3 region has the DNA TGTGCCAGCAGCCAGACTAGCTTCTACGAGCAGTACTTC.

This clonotype was seen many times. DNA for the CDR3: TGTGCCAGCAGCGTAGCAGGGGAGAATCAGCCCCAGCATTTT. Its translation is CASSVAGENQPQHF. V usage is TRBV9 and J usage is TRBJ1-5; TRBD1 is a possible D gene (6 bases). The CDR3 runs to 14 residues. Between the trimmed V and J ends, which lost 0 bases and 4 bases, there was a span of 8 bases. Germline V lookup: CDR1 SGDLS, CDR2 YYNGEE.

J is TRBJ1-2 and V is TRBV27; TRBD1 agrees at 9 bases. The J segment lost 0 bases and the V segment lost 3 bases, leaving 11 bases of the junction unmatched. Germline values: CDR1 MNHEY, CDR2 SMNVEV (reference sequence). CDR3 length: 18 residues. The chain's CDR3 is CASSFVGQGRAPNYGYTF. The DNA of the CDR3 is TGTGCCAGCAGTTTCGTGGGACAGGGACGGGCGCCTAACTATGGCTACACCTTC.

This chain links TRBV2 with TRBJ1-1; D gene uncertain. The V end was cut by 7 bases, the J end by 2 bases, with 5 bases between. Looked up from germline, CDR1 is SNHLY and CDR2 is FYNNEI. The CDR3 runs to 11 residues. CDR3 residues: CASKINTEAFF. CDR3 in DNA: TGTGCCAGCAAAATCAACACTGAAGCTTTCTTT.

This clonotype was seen many times. The V call is TRBV19, the J call TRBJ1-5; TRBD1 matches at 8 bases. Per germline, CDR1 LNHDA and CDR2 SQIVND (reference sequence). The CDR3 is 15 residues long. V lost 3 bases to trimming and J lost 4 bases; unmatched junction nucleotides: 5. The CDR3 is CASSMFQGANQPQHF. In DNA, the CDR3 is TGTGCCAGTAGTATGTTCCAGGGGGCGAATCAGCCCCAGCATTTT. Variable domain in full (rest from reference TRBV19 and TRBJ1-5): DGGITQSPKYLFRKEGQNVTLSCEQNLNHDAMYWYRQDPGQGLRLIYYSQIVNDFQKGDIAEGYSVSREKKESFPLTVTSAQKNPTAFYLCASSMFQGANQPQHFGDGTRLSIL.

This chain links TRBV6-1 with TRBJ2-7; no firm D call. V dropped 1 base and J dropped 6 bases, with 7 bases sitting between them. The CDR3 loop spans 12 amino acids. Germline loops: CDR1 MNHNS, CDR2 SASEGT. CDR3 protein: CASSEGDAEQYF. CDR3 DNA sequence: TGTGCCAGCAGTGAAGGAGACGCCGAGCAGTACTTC.

This clonotype occurred many times. The rearrangement joins TRBV2 to TRBJ1-1; TRBD1 is a possible D gene (5 bases). V was clipped by 7 bases and J by 0 bases, with 15 bases between them. This CDR3 contains 15 residues. Per germline, CDR1 SNHLY and CDR2 FYNNEI. The CDR3 DNA follows: TGTGCCAGCATCGCTCAGGGAAACATGAACACTGAAGCTTTCTTT. Protein sequence: CASIAQGNMNTEAFF.

The chain links TRBV30 to TRBJ2-7, with D hard to call. V was shortened by 4 bases and J by 6 bases, with 13 bases between the two germline ends. The germline CDR1 and CDR2 sequences are GTSNPN and SVGIG (reference sequence). This CDR3 region has 12 residues. CDR3 protein: CAWKLAGIEQYF. CDR3 DNA: TGTGCCTGGAAACTGGCAGGCATCGAGCAGTACTTC.

This clonotype was observed at least ten times. The chain uses TRBV7-9 and TRBJ2-5; 16 nucleotides agree with TRBD2. Germline CDR1 SEHNR, CDR2 FQNEAQ (reference sequence). CDR3 length: 18 amino acids. The V and J ends lost 5 bases and 2 bases, in that order; junction bases with no gene match: 8. Here the CDR3 DNA reads TGTGCCAGCAGCGAAGGGACTAGCGGGAGGGGTCGGCAAGAGACCCAGTACTTC. Translated: CASSEGTSGRGRQETQYF.

V is TRBV7-2 and J is TRBJ2-5; tentative D call: TRBD2 (6 bases). The germline V gene has CDR1 SGHTA and CDR2 FQGNSA. The CDR3 is 14 amino acids. CDR3 amino acids: CSSSRTGGQETQYF. In nucleotides, the CDR3 is TGTTCCTCCAGCCGAACAGGAGGGCAAGAGACCCAGTACTTC.